Following are 29 T cell receptor beta chains from one sample sequenced in a study of shared clonotypes between healthy human individuals. The repertoire was sequenced with immunoSEQ multiplex PCR; TCRdb's copy has only in-frame clones and lacks some. The data contain around 2.1 million clones, almost 96% of them seen just once; the ten biggest clones take up less than 0.15%. The specimen was naive CD4+ T cells sorted from blood. Subset specified: CD45RA+ positively selected. These receptors came from a young man in good health.

The chain is built from TRBV2 and TRBJ2-2; the match to TRBD1 covers 10 bases. The CDR3 runs to 15 residues. Trimming cost V 6 bases and J 1 base; bases outside gene matches: 2. Germline lookup yields CDR1 SNHLY and CDR2 FYNNEI. Here the CDR3 DNA reads TGTGCCAGCAGGGGACAGGGGATGAACACCGGGGAGCTGTTTTTT. Translated, it gives CASRGQGMNTGELFF. The full variable domain, rest sourced from reference TRBV2 and TRBJ2-2, is EPEVTQTPSHQVTQMGQEVILRCVPISNHLYFYWYRQILGQKVEFLVSFYNNEISEKSEIFDDQFSVERPDGSNFTLKIRSTKLEDSAMYFCASRGQGMNTGELFFGEGSRLTVL.

CDR3 in DNA: TGTGCCAGCAGCTTTCGACAGGGGAACACCGGGGAGCTGTTTTTT. Translating gives CASSFRQGNTGELFF. This chain links TRBV5-4 with TRBJ2-2, with TRBD1 matching over 7 bases. The V gene end was trimmed by 2 bases and the J gene end by 1 base; junction bases not matched to a gene: 2. There are 15 residues in the CDR3. From germline, CDR1 is SGHNT and CDR2 YYREEE (reference sequence).

This chain connects TRBV9 to TRBJ1-5; TRBD1 might be the D (5 bases). The V gene lost 0 bases and the J gene lost 4 bases, with 11 bases spanning the gap. The CDR3 is 15 amino acids. CDR1 is SGDLS and CDR2 is YYNGEE in the germline V gene. The CDR3 sequence: CASSVGLGENQPQHF. CDR3 sequence (DNA): TGTGCCAGCAGCGTAGGGCTAGGGGAAAATCAGCCCCAGCATTTT.

The genes are TRBV28 and TRBJ1-2, with D possibly TRBD1 on 5 matching bases. V lost 8 bases and J lost 8, with 18 bases in between. Germline V gene lookup returns CDR1 MDHEN and CDR2 SYDVKM. The CDR3 runs 13 residues. The CDR3 loop reads CASRAQGAYGYTF. CDR3 nucleotides: TGTGCCAGCCGAGCTCAGGGAGCGTACGGCTACACCTTC.

The chain combines TRBV29-1 with TRBJ2-5; D gene uncertain. CDR3 length: 14 amino acids. V shed 3 bases and J shed 2 bases, with 13 bases lying between them. CDR1 is SQVTM, CDR2 ANQGSEA, per germline. In nucleotides, the CDR3 is TGCAGCGTTGACTCCGGGCCGTCACAAGAGACCCAGTACTTC. Translation gives CSVDSGPSQETQYF.

The CDR3 loop reads CASSSRPLNTEAFF. In nucleotides, the CDR3 is TGCGCCAGCAGCTCAAGACCCCTTAACACTGAAGCTTTCTTT. The genes are TRBV5-1 and TRBJ1-1; D gene ambiguous. Germline V gene lookup returns CDR1 SGHRS and CDR2 YFSETQ. Trimming cost V 3 bases and J 2 bases, with 11 bases left between them. The CDR3 has 14 residues. Filled out from reference TRBV5-1 and TRBJ1-1, the complete variable domain reads KAGVTQTPRYLIKTRGQQVTLSCSPISGHRSVSWYQQTPGQGLQFLFEYFSETQRNKGNFPGRFSGRQFSNSRSEMNVSTLELGDSALYLCASSSRPLNTEAFFGQGTRLTVV.

This chain links TRBV4-2 with TRBJ2-7; TRBD2 matches 9 bases. CDR1 is LGHNA, CDR2 YNFKEQ, per germline. Germline trimming cut 4 bases from V and 2 bases from J; bases unmatched to any gene: 12. This CDR3 region has 17 residues. CDR3 nucleotides: TGTGCCAGCAGCCCTGAGTCTTCTAGCGGGACCACCTACGAGCAGTACTTC. Translation: CASSPESSSGTTYEQYF.

This clone occurred a few times. Other DNA sequences in the sample encode the same CDR3. V is TRBV5-1 and J is TRBJ1-3; no firm D call. Trimming shortened V by 1 base and J by 1 base, and 6 bases separated the two germline ends. Germline V gene data show CDR1 as SGHRS and CDR2 as YFSETQ. CDR3 size: 14 residues. Written as DNA, the CDR3 is TGCGCCAGCAGCTTGTCTGGGTCTGGAAACACCATATATTTT. This encodes CASSLSGSGNTIYF.

The J gene is TRBJ2-7, the V gene TRBV5-1; 10 nucleotides match TRBD1. V shed 4 bases, J shed 11 bases, and the junction held 15 bases outside the gene matches. This CDR3 comprises 15 residues. Per germline, CDR1 SGHRS and CDR2 YFSETQ. Here the CDR3 DNA reads TGCGCCAGCAGCAAAGCCGGGACAGGGGTCACCCGGGAGTACTTC. Protein product: CASSKAGTGVTREYF.

The J gene is TRBJ1-1, the V gene TRBV18; D ambiguous. The CDR3 is made up of 13 amino acids. The germline V and J ends were trimmed by 4 bases and 3 bases, with 9 bases remaining between them. Per the germline V gene, CDR1 is KGHSH and CDR2 is LQKENI. CDR3 sequence: CASSLGRDTEAFF. In DNA, the CDR3 is TGTGCCAGCTCACTTGGTCGAGACACTGAAGCTTTCTTT.

This rearrangement joins TRBV6-1 to TRBJ1-2; D is unresolved. Trimming cost V 2 bases and J 0 bases, with 19 bases left between them. Germline loops: CDR1 MNHNS, CDR2 SASEGT. The length of the CDR3 is 18 residues. DNA for the CDR3: TGTGCCAGCAGTGAATCAGACAAATGGTCGTCCCCTAACTATGGCTACACCTTC. Protein: CASSESDKWSSPNYGYTF.

V is TRBV18 and J is TRBJ1-1, with TRBD1 as a possible D gene (5 bases). Looked up from germline, CDR1 is KGHSH and CDR2 is LQKENI. The V end lost 1 base, the J end lost 5 bases, and 17 bases lay between the germline ends. The CDR3 loop spans 16 amino acids. CDR3 bases: TGTGCCAGCTCACCACTCAATTCTCGCGGGGCGACTGAAGCTTTCTTT. Its translation: CASSPLNSRGATEAFF.

This clone was seen once. The V call is TRBV19, the J call TRBJ1-5, with D maybe TRBD1 (5 bases). V lost 3 bases and J 1 base, leaving 10 bases between the germline ends. The CDR3 has 15 residues. Germline loops: CDR1 LNHDA, CDR2 SQIVND (reference sequence). CDR3: CASSMGTESNQPQHF. DNA for the CDR3: TGTGCCAGTAGTATGGGGACGGAGAGCAATCAGCCCCAGCATTTT.

The chain employs TRBV28 and TRBJ2-1; no clear D. Looked up from germline, CDR1 is MDHEN and CDR2 is SYDVKM. V was clipped by 4 bases and J by 12 bases, with 10 bases between them. CDR3 length equals 11 residues. The CDR3 DNA reads TGTGCCAGCAGTTCTCCCCGGTTGCAGTTCTTC. Its protein product is CASSSPRLQFF.

J is TRBJ2-7 and V is TRBV5-1, with a weak D call TRBD1 (5 bases). V was pared by 0 bases and J by 7 bases, with 8 bases between. Germline V gives CDR1 SGHRS, CDR2 YFSETQ. The CDR3 has 12 amino acids. The CDR3 sequence is CASSLGQREQYF. DNA for the CDR3: TGCGCCAGCAGCTTGGGACAGAGGGAGCAGTACTTC.

This rearrangement joins TRBV5-6 to TRBJ2-2; 14 bases map to TRBD2. Germline-derived CDR1 and CDR2 are SGHDT and YYEEEE. The length of the CDR3 is 17 residues. With V trimmed by 1 base and J by 5 bases, 4 bases remained unmatched. CDR3 residues: CASSLFRTSGRTGELFF. CDR3 bases: TGTGCCAGCAGCTTGTTCCGGACTAGCGGGAGGACCGGGGAGCTGTTTTTT.

The rearrangement links TRBV21-1 to TRBJ2-1; the D call in the table, TRBD1, was not verified against the DNA. TRBV21-1 is a pseudogene locus. The CDR3 runs 16 residues. CDR3 sequence (DNA): TGTGCCAGCAGCACCAAGAGACAGGGGCATAGGAATGAGCAGTTCTTC. It translates to CASSTKRQGHRNEQFF.

V gene TRBV7-9 combines with J gene TRBJ2-5; D remains unclear. Germline CDR1 reads SEHNR; CDR2 reads FQNEAQ (reference sequence). CDR3 size: 13 residues. Between the trimmed V and J ends, which lost 8 bases and 5 bases, there was a span of 15 bases. CDR3 in DNA: TGTGCCAGCGGACGTACGACGGTGGAGACCCAGTACTTC. It codes for CASGRTTVETQYF.

The rearrangement uses TRBV2 and TRBJ2-3; D is undetermined. The CDR3 covers 12 residues. V was clipped by 6 bases and J by 4 bases, with 8 bases between them. Germline CDR1 SNHLY, CDR2 FYNNEI. The DNA for the CDR3 is TGTGCCAGCAGGGTCGTTTCAGATACGCAGTATTTT. This encodes CASRVVSDTQYF.

The J gene is TRBJ1-5, the V gene TRBV5-8; D is ambiguous. V was clipped by 0 bases and J by 0 bases, with 7 bases between them. CDR1 is SGHTS and CDR2 is YDEGEE in the germline V gene. The CDR3 length is 15 residues. CDR3 nucleotide sequence: TGTGCCAGCAGCTTGGGGGATAATAGCAATCAGCCCCAGCATTTT. Protein: CASSLGDNSNQPQHF.

Concerning this clone itself: Other DNA sequences in this specimen translate into the identical CDR3. The V and J genes are TRBV5-1 and TRBJ1-3, with unresolved D. The CDR3 is made up of 13 amino acids. Germline CDR1 reads SGHRS; CDR2 reads YFSETQ. Trimming left V 0 bases short and J 4 bases short, with 5 bases between. The CDR3 loop is CASSLELGNTIYF. As DNA, the CDR3 is TGCGCCAGCAGCTTGGAGTTAGGAAACACCATATATTTT.

The chain couples TRBV7-2 to TRBJ1-1; TRBD1 matches 8 bases. V trimming: 6 bases; J trimming: 4 bases; junction bases outside the gene matches: 7. This CDR3 has 14 residues. The germline V gene encodes CDR1 SGHTA and CDR2 FQGNSA. CDR3 coding DNA: TGTGCCAGCAGGGAAGACAGGGGAGCCACTGAAGCTTTCTTT. This translates into CASREDRGATEAFF.

V gene TRBV5-1 combines with J gene TRBJ2-7, with D possibly being TRBD2 (6 bases). The germline V gene encodes CDR1 SGHRS and CDR2 YFSETQ. This CDR3 has 15 amino acids. V lost 4 bases to trimming and J lost 2 bases, with 16 bases between them. CDR3 residues: CASSESGVFTYEQYF. CDR3 in DNA: TGCGCCAGCAGCGAGTCGGGGGTTTTTACCTACGAGCAGTACTTC.

The chain links TRBV11-2 to TRBJ2-7; D is undetermined. The V end lost 1 base, the J end lost 6 bases, and 13 bases lay between the germline ends. This CDR3 has 14 residues. Germline values: CDR1 SGHAT, CDR2 FQNNGV. In DNA, the CDR3 is TGTGCCAGCAGCTTAGGAGGTGAGGCCCCCGAGCAGTACTTC. This sequence encodes CASSLGGEAPEQYF.

As regards this clone: The same CDR3 also results from other DNA sequences found in this sample. The chain recombines TRBV7-9 with TRBJ1-3; D not certain. The germline V and J ends were trimmed by 0 bases and 4 bases, with 1 base remaining between them. Germline V gene sequence: CDR1 SEHNR, CDR2 FQNEAQ (reference sequence). This CDR3 has 12 amino acids. The CDR3 DNA sequence: TGTGCCAGCAGCTTAGCGGGAAACACCATATATTTT. Residues: CASSLAGNTIYF.

This rearrangement joins TRBV7-3 to TRBJ1-2, with D possibly matching TRBD1 (6 bases). V lost 5 bases, J lost 5 bases, and 18 bases lay in between. This CDR3 comprises 15 residues. Germline V gene lookup returns CDR1 SGHTA and CDR2 FQGTGA. In nucleotides, the CDR3 is TGTGCCAGCAGCCTGGATGCTTCAGGGGTTTATGGCTACACCTTC. Residues: CASSLDASGVYGYTF.

The rearrangement joins TRBV6-1 to TRBJ2-7; D not resolved. V shed 6 bases and J shed 2 bases, with 11 bases lying between them. Germline CDR1 MNHNS, CDR2 SASEGT. The CDR3 extends over 13 amino acids. CDR3 in amino acids: CASSKRDPYEQYF. CDR3 in DNA: TGTGCCAGCAGCAAAAGGGATCCCTACGAGCAGTACTTC.

J is TRBJ2-1 and V is TRBV30, with TRBD2 identical over 9 bases. The CDR3 runs 13 residues. Germline lookup yields CDR1 GTSNPN and CDR2 SVGIG (reference sequence). This chain's CDR3 is CAREGRTYNEQFF. The CDR3 DNA follows: TGTGCGCGGGAGGGACGAACCTACAATGAGCAGTTCTTC.

This rearrangement joins TRBV10-3 to TRBJ2-7; TRBD2 might be the D (7 bases). V was trimmed by 8 bases and J by 2 bases, leaving 16 bases between them. This CDR3 comprises 14 residues. CDR1 is ENHRY, CDR2 SYGVKD, per germline. This CDR3 reads CAIGGGEGPYEQYF. CDR3 coding DNA: TGTGCCATCGGAGGGGGGGAAGGTCCCTACGAGCAGTACTTC.